The text below deals with one TCR beta chain. Profiled with immunoSEQ multiplex PCR; TCRdb holds only in-frame clones, not every one. Among 2,500,000 or so clones listed, over 85% were seen once. The source of the sample is a study of shared clonotypes between healthy human individuals. As for the study in general: The donors, two women and three men, were aged 18 to 49.

CDR3 length: 16 residues. Germline V lookup: CDR1 SGHTA, CDR2 FQGTGA. The V and J ends lost 0 bases and 2 bases respectively, with 14 bases between them. Sequenced sample: naive CD4+ T cells from PBMCs. This sample's subset: CD45RA+ positively selected. The TCR sequence derives from a man aged 18 to 30 in good health. Some clones in this sample may be carry-over from other donors' samples. V gene TRBV7-3 combines with J gene TRBJ2-7; D could derive from TRBD1 or TRBD2 (7 bases each). CDR3 DNA: TGTGCCAGCAGCTTAACGAACGCAGGGGGGGCCTACGAGCAGTACTTC. Translating it yields CASSLTNAGGAYEQYF.